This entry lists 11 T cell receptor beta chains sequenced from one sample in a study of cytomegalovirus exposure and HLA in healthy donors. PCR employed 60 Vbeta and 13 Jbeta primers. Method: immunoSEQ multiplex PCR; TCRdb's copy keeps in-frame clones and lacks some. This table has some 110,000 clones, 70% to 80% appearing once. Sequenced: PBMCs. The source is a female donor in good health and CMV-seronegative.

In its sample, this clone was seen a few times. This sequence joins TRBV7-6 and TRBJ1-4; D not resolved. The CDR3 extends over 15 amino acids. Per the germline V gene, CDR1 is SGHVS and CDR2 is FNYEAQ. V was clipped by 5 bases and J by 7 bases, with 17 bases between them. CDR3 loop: CASSPTATRGEKLFF. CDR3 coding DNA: TGTGCCAGCAGCCCAACAGCTACCCGGGGTGAAAAACTGTTTTTT.

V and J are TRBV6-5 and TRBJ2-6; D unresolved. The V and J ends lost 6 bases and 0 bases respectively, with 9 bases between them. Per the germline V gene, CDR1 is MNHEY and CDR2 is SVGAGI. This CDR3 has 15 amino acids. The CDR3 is CASSTAGSGANVLTF. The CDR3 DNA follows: TGTGCCAGCAGCACCGCCGGCTCTGGGGCCAACGTCCTGACTTTC.

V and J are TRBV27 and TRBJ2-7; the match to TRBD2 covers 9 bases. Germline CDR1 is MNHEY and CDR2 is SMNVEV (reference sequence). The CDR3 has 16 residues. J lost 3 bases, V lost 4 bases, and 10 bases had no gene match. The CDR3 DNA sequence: TGTGCCAGCAGTTCACCGATAGCGGGAGAGAACTACGAGCAGTACTTC. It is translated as CASSSPIAGENYEQYF.

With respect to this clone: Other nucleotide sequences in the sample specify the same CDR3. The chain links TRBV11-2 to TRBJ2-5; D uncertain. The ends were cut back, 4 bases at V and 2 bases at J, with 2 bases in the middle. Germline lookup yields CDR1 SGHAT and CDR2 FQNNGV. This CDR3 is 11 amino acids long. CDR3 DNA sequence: TGTGCCAGCAGCTCACAAGAGACCCAGTACTTC. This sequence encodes CASSSQETQYF.

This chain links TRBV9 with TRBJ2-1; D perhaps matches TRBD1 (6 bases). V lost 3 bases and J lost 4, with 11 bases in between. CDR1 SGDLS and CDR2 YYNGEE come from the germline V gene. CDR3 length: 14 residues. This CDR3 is CASSGTASYNEQFF. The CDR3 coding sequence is TGTGCCAGCAGCGGGACAGCATCATACAATGAGCAGTTCTTC.

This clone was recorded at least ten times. CDR3 in amino acids: CASSARQFTEAFF. The DNA of the CDR3 is TGTGCCAGCAGCGCCCGACAGTTCACTGAAGCTTTCTTT. The J gene is TRBJ1-1, the V gene TRBV5-5, with TRBD1 as a possible D gene (5 bases). V gave up 4 bases and J gave up 4 bases, with 11 bases separating them. The CDR3 covers 13 residues. Germline loops: CDR1 SGHKS, CDR2 YYEKEE (reference sequence).

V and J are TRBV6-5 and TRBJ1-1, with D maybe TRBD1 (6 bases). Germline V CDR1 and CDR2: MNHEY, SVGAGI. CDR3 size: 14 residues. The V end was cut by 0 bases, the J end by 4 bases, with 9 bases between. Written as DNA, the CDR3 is TGTGCCAGCAGTTACTCGAGGGGGTTCACTGAAGCTTTCTTT. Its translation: CASSYSRGFTEAFF.

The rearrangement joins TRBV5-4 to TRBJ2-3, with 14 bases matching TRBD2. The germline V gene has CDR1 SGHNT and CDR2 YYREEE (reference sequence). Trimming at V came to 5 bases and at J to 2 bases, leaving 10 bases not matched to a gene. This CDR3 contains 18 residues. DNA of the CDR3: TGTGCCAGCAGTGGACTAGCGGGAGGATTGGGGTTCACAGATACGCAGTATTTT. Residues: CASSGLAGGLGFTDTQYF.

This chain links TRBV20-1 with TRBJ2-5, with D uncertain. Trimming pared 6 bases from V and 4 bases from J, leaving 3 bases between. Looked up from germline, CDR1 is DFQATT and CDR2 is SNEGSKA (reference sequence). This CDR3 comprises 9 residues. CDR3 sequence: CSAGETQYF. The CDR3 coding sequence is TGCAGTGCCGGAGAGACCCAGTACTTC.

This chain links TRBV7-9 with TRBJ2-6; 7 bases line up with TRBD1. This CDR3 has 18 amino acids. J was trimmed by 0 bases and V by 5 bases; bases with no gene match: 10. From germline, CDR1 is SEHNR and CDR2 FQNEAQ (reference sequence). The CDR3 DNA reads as TGTGCCAGCAGCGAGAGGGACAGAGAATACTCTGGGGCCAACGTCCTGACTTTC. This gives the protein CASSERDREYSGANVLTF.

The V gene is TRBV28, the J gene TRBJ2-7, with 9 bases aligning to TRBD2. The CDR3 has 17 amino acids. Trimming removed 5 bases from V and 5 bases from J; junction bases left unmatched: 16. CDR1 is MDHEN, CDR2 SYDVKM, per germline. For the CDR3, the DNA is TGTGCCAGCAGTCCATTCCGGCTGGCGGGAGGGCCTCACGAGCAGTACTTC. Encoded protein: CASSPFRLAGGPHEQYF.